Listed here is a single T cell receptor (beta chain). This record belongs to a study of cytomegalovirus exposure and HLA in healthy donors. A multiplex PCR was run with 60 Vbeta primers and 13 Jbeta primers. The method was immunoSEQ multiplex PCR; TCRdb's version includes in-frame clones alone and lacks a portion of them. This sample yields about 59,000 clones, of which roughly 77% are seen a single time; about 6.8% belongs to the top ten. The source material was PBMCs. This clonotype was obtained from a man aged 30 to 45 in good health and CMV-seropositive.

The CDR3 sequence: CASSRYPAGYTF. The DNA for the CDR3 is TGTGCCAGTAGCCGGTATCCTGCTGGCTACACCTTC. The chain combines TRBV19 with TRBJ1-2; no clear D. The CDR3 has 12 amino acids. The V gene's germline CDR1 is LNHDA and CDR2 SQIVND (reference sequence). Trimming cost V 6 bases and J 7 bases, with 12 bases left between them. Drawing the rest from reference TRBV19 and TRBJ1-2, the complete variable domain is DGGITQSPKYLFRKEGQNVTLSCEQNLNHDAMYWYRQDPGQGLRLIYYSQIVNDFQKGDIAEGYSVSREKKESFPLTVTSAQKNPTAFYLCASSRYPAGYTFGSGTRLTVV.